One and the same sample provided the 29 T cell receptor beta chains below, sequenced in a study of vaccination and CD4 T cells after COVID-19. The time point denotes: late sampling 161 to 241 days after vaccination in three convalescent patients. Treatment of the sample: roughly 10-day PBMC culture with coronavirus spike peptide pools or control peptides (ViraFEST assay). CD4+ T cells that had been cultured provided DNA sequenced with the Oncomine TCR Beta short-read assay. TCRdb fed the PCR reads into MiXCR, producing one record per CDR3 protein. This table has under 25,000 distinct CDR3 sequences, about 35% appearing once. Their target antigens are unknown. The sequenced sample was CD4+ T cells from blood, cultured in vitro, obtained about 7 months after SARS-CoV-2 vaccination. All receptors derive from a human donor who had recovered from COVID-19.

The V gene is TRBV20-1, the J gene TRBJ1-1, with D unresolved. Trimming left V 4 bases short and J 3 bases short, with 18 bases between. The CDR3 is 15 amino acids. Germline V gene data show CDR1 as DFQATT and CDR2 as SNEGSKA (reference sequence). Written as DNA, the CDR3 is TGCAGTGCTATCGAATTGGGCAGGAGAGACACTGAAGCTTTCTTT. It is translated as CSAIELGRRDTEAFF.

This clonotype was observed a handful of times. The gene calls are TRBV6-1 and TRBJ1-5; D not certain. The CDR3 totals 14 residues. Germline CDR1 and CDR2: MNHNS and SASEGT. Trimming removed 7 bases at V and 1 base at J, with 11 bases between. For the CDR3, the DNA is TGTGCCAGCACCCCCGGTAGGAGCAATCAGCCCCAGCATTTT. The encoded protein is CASTPGRSNQPQHF.

This clonotype has a handful of counts. The chain couples TRBV20-1 to TRBJ1-1; maybe TRBD1 (5 bases). V lost 1 base to trimming and J lost 6 bases, with 18 bases between them. In germline, CDR1 is DFQATT, CDR2 SNEGSKA (reference sequence). This CDR3 has 15 residues. CDR3 residues: CSARVDGGLLAEAFF. CDR3 DNA sequence: TGCAGTGCTAGAGTGGATGGGGGTCTTTTGGCTGAAGCTTTCTTT.

This clonotype was found once. CDR3 in amino acids: CASSIGGGEQYF. DNA of the CDR3: TGTGCCAGTAGTATAGGGGGGGGCGAGCAGTACTTC. The chain combines TRBV19 with TRBJ2-7; 7 bases are shared with TRBD2. The CDR3 sequence is 12 residues long. Per germline, CDR1 LNHDA and CDR2 SQIVND (reference sequence). V trimming: 1 base; J trimming: 6 bases; junction bases outside the gene matches: 0.

This clonotype was detected only a few times. J is TRBJ2-1 and V is TRBV6-1, with a weak D call TRBD2 (5 bases). There are 14 residues in the CDR3. Trimming cost V 6 bases and J 1 base, with 10 bases left between them. The germline gives CDR1 MNHNS, CDR2 SASEGT. The CDR3 sequence is CASRPGSSYNEQFF. The CDR3 nucleotides read TGTGCCAGCAGGCCGGGGTCTTCCTACAATGAGCAGTTCTTC.

The rearrangement joins TRBV7-9 to TRBJ2-1; D may be TRBD1 (5 bases). CDR3 length equals 12 residues. Per the germline V gene, CDR1 is SEHNR and CDR2 is FQNEAQ (reference sequence). Deletions cut 5 bases from V and 12 bases from J, with 14 bases between. The CDR3 protein is CASSPSERGQFF. The CDR3 DNA reads as TGTGCCAGCAGCCCTTCCGAAAGGGGGCAGTTCTTC.

V usage is TRBV15 and J usage is TRBJ2-6; a possible D gene is TRBD1 (6 bases). This CDR3 is built from 16 residues. V was clipped by 6 bases and J by 1 base, with 13 bases between them. Germline CDR1 LNHNV, CDR2 YYDKDF (reference sequence). CDR3 sequence: CATRRYRESGANVLTF. CDR3 DNA: TGTGCCACCAGACGGTACAGGGAGTCTGGGGCCAACGTCCTGACTTTC. The variable domain in full, completed from reference TRBV15 and TRBJ2-6, reads DAMVIQNPRYQVTQFGKPVTLSCSQTLNHNVMYWYQQKSSQAPKLLFHYYDKDFNNEADTPDNFQSRRPNTSFCFLDIRSPGLGDTAMYLCATRRYRESGANVLTFGAGSRLTVL.

The chain recombines TRBV28 with TRBJ1-1; no clear D gene. Trimming removed 2 bases at V and 0 bases at J, with 10 bases between. CDR1 is MDHEN, CDR2 SYDVKM, per germline. The CDR3 totals 15 residues. The CDR3 DNA follows: TGTGCCAGCAGTTTAATCGGGCTCATGAACACTGAAGCTTTCTTT. Translated, it gives CASSLIGLMNTEAFF.

The genes are TRBV6-4 and TRBJ2-1; D is unclear. This CDR3 is 15 amino acids long. Between the trimmed V and J ends, which lost 6 bases and 4 bases, there was a span of 16 bases. CDR1 is MRHNA, CDR2 SNTAGT, per germline. The CDR3 DNA is TGTGCCAGCAGCCTGACGGCAACCGTTTACAATGAGCAGTTCTTC. This gives the protein CASSLTATVYNEQFF.

The gene calls are TRBV4-1 and TRBJ2-5; TRBD2 is a possible D gene (5 bases). The CDR3 is 17 residues long. Germline CDR1 reads MGHRA; CDR2 reads YSYEKL. Trimming took off 0 bases at V and 1 base at J, with 15 bases between the two ends. CDR3 nucleotides: TGCGCCAGCAGCCAAGAGGGCCTCCCGGGAAGCCAAGAGACCCAGTACTTC. It specifies CASSQEGLPGSQETQYF.

V and J are TRBV5-4 and TRBJ2-1; D not resolved. CDR1 and CDR2 from the germline V gene are SGHNT and YYREEE (reference sequence). The length of the CDR3 is 12 residues. V was clipped by 0 bases and J by 6 bases, with 4 bases between them. CDR3 sequence: CASSLETNEQFF. CDR3 DNA: TGTGCCAGCAGCTTGGAAACCAATGAGCAGTTCTTC.

This clonotype has a single count. The CDR3 DNA follows: TGCAGCGTGGCCCCTCTGTGGGAATCCGAGCAGTACTTC. This codes for CSVAPLWESEQYF. This chain connects TRBV29-1 to TRBJ2-7; D not certain. The germline V and J ends were trimmed by 6 bases and 6 bases, with 18 bases remaining between them. CDR1 is SQVTM and CDR2 is ANQGSEA in the germline V gene. This CDR3 has 13 residues.

The chain carries TRBV7-2 and TRBJ2-7, with TRBD1 matching over 9 bases. CDR1 is SGHTA, CDR2 FQGNSA, per germline. V was pared by 1 base and J by 5 bases, with 9 bases of the junction left unmatched. This CDR3 spans 16 amino acids. The CDR3 spells CASSLGGTGQGDEQYF. The CDR3 DNA follows: TGTGCCAGCAGCTTAGGGGGGACGGGACAGGGTGACGAGCAGTACTTC.

CDR3 region: CATSFWGLQPQHF. CDR3 bases: TGTGCCACCAGTTTCTGGGGGCTTCAGCCCCAGCATTTT. The V gene is TRBV24-1, the J gene TRBJ1-5, with D maybe TRBD1 (6 bases). Trimming cost V 6 bases and J 6 bases, with 11 bases left between them. Germline CDR1 reads KGHDR; CDR2 reads SFDVKD. CDR3 length: 13 amino acids.

By share, this clonotype counts as medium-sized. The genes are TRBV20-1 and TRBJ2-1; D ambiguous. This CDR3 has 13 residues. V gave up 6 bases and J gave up 4 bases, with 13 bases separating them. Germline CDR1 and CDR2: DFQATT and SNEGSKA (reference sequence). CDR3 DNA: TGCAGTGCACCGCTCCCTCCGTACAATGAGCAGTTCTTC. Its protein is CSAPLPPYNEQFF.

There are a few counts of this clonotype. The J gene is TRBJ2-1, the V gene TRBV7-3; TRBD1 matches 7 bases. Germline V gene data show CDR1 as SGHTA and CDR2 as FQGTGA. This CDR3 contains 13 residues. J gave up 7 bases and V 3 bases, and 3 bases lay outside the gene matches. The CDR3 DNA is TGTGCCAGCAGCTTCTTACAGGGGAATGAGCAGTTCTTC. This codes for CASSFLQGNEQFF.

This chain connects TRBV20-1 to TRBJ2-3; D is perhaps TRBD2 (5 bases). Trimming pared 0 bases from V and 12 bases from J, leaving 16 bases between. CDR1 and CDR2 (germline): DFQATT, SNEGSKA (reference sequence). The CDR3 consists of 13 residues. DNA of the CDR3: TGCAGTGCTAGAGATGACGCCCCGGGGTCCCAGTATTTT. Its translation is CSARDDAPGSQYF.

The CDR3 sequence is CASSPRLTGLGGNEQFF. DNA of the CDR3: TGTGCCAGCAGTCCACGACTCACTGGCCTGGGGGGCAATGAGCAGTTCTTC. The chain recombines TRBV27 with TRBJ2-1; TRBD2 is a possible D gene (6 bases). The CDR3 is 17 amino acids. CDR1 is MNHEY, CDR2 SMNVEV, per germline (reference sequence). V lost 5 bases to trimming and J lost 6 bases, with 23 bases between them.

The CDR3 region has the DNA TGTGCCAGCTCCCGCTCGGTGCAGTCCTATGGCTACACCTTC. It yields the protein CASSRSVQSYGYTF. V gene TRBV28 combines with J gene TRBJ1-2; no clear D. Germline V gives CDR1 MDHEN, CDR2 SYDVKM. The V gene lost 8 bases and the J gene lost 4 bases, with 17 bases spanning the gap. The CDR3 totals 14 residues.

The CDR3: CSARTDGSLNTEAFF. CDR3 nucleotide sequence: TGCAGTGCTCGGACGGATGGGAGCCTGAACACTGAAGCTTTCTTT. This rearrangement joins TRBV20-1 to TRBJ1-1; D is ambiguous. This CDR3 is built from 15 residues. V lost 5 bases and J lost 0, with 16 bases in between. In germline, CDR1 is DFQATT, CDR2 SNEGSKA (reference sequence).

The V gene is TRBV5-4, the J gene TRBJ1-6; 7 positions match TRBD1. Germline V gives CDR1 SGHNT, CDR2 YYREEE (reference sequence). With 3 bases clipped from V and 7 bases from J, the junction kept 4 bases outside the gene matches. The CDR3 consists of 14 residues. The CDR3 sequence: CASSSGTENSPLHF. The CDR3 region has the DNA TGTGCCAGCAGCTCCGGGACAGAGAATTCACCCCTCCACTTT.

This clonotype is medium-sized in the sample. This chain links TRBV7-2 with TRBJ2-7, with D tentatively TRBD1 (6 bases). V gave up 5 bases and J gave up 5 bases, with 16 bases separating them. CDR1 and CDR2 (germline): SGHTA, FQGNSA. The CDR3 is made up of 14 amino acids. DNA for the CDR3: TGTGCCAGCAGCAAAGCTGCAGGGGTGAACGAGCAGTACTTC. It encodes CASSKAAGVNEQYF.

In this sample, this clonotype turned up a few times. The rearrangement links TRBV20-1 to TRBJ1-6, with D maybe TRBD1 (6 bases). The CDR3 loop spans 15 amino acids. The germline CDR1 and CDR2 sequences are DFQATT and SNEGSKA (reference sequence). V dropped 1 base and J dropped 7 bases, with 14 bases sitting between them. Written as DNA, the CDR3 is TGCAGTGCTAGAGGGGGGGCTGGGGTGAATTCACCCCTCCACTTT. Translated, it gives CSARGGAGVNSPLHF.

The CDR3, as DNA: TGTGCCAGCAGTTCCGGACTGTATCGGCCCCAGCATTTT. This gives the protein CASSSGLYRPQHF. The rearrangement uses TRBV27 and TRBJ1-5, with D unresolved. Germline loops: CDR1 MNHEY, CDR2 SMNVEV (reference sequence). The CDR3 covers 13 residues. V shed 4 bases and J shed 9 bases, with 13 bases lying between them.

The J gene is TRBJ1-6, the V gene TRBV20-1; D call uncertain. Germline CDR1 reads DFQATT; CDR2 reads SNEGSKA (reference sequence). The CDR3 runs to 14 residues. V gave up 0 bases and J gave up 8 bases, with 11 bases separating them. The chain's CDR3 is CSARDRHPDSPLHF. The CDR3 DNA sequence: TGCAGTGCTAGAGATCGACATCCCGATTCACCCCTCCACTTT.

The chain couples TRBV6-1 to TRBJ1-2; D not certain. Germline lookup yields CDR1 MNHNS and CDR2 SASEGT. V lost 1 base and J 0 bases, leaving 9 bases between the germline ends. CDR3 length: 15 residues. CDR3 residues: CASSEVDLSNYGYTF. CDR3 bases: TGTGCCAGCAGTGAAGTGGACCTTTCTAACTATGGCTACACCTTC.

The chain couples TRBV28 to TRBJ1-1, with D possibly matching TRBD1 (6 bases). V was cut by 6 bases and J by 3 bases, with 11 bases left in between. Germline CDR1 is MDHEN and CDR2 is SYDVKM. This CDR3 contains 13 residues. Here the CDR3 DNA reads TGTGCCAGCAGACGTAACAGGGACACTGAAGCTTTCTTT. Encoded protein: CASRRNRDTEAFF.

The chain recombines TRBV28 with TRBJ2-2; D gene uncertain. The CDR3 is 13 residues long. Per the germline V gene, CDR1 is MDHEN and CDR2 is SYDVKM. V lost 6 bases to trimming and J lost 2 bases, with 7 bases between them. CDR3 in amino acids: CASRPINTGELFF. CDR3 nucleotide sequence: TGTGCCAGCAGACCTATTAACACCGGGGAGCTGTTTTTT.

The chain recombines TRBV28 with TRBJ2-5; possibly TRBD2 for D (6 bases). The germline V gene has CDR1 MDHEN and CDR2 SYDVKM. V was pared by 4 bases and J by 1 base, with 7 bases between. This CDR3 contains 13 residues. CDR3 coding DNA: TGTGCCAGCAGTTGGGGGGTCCAAGAGACCCAGTACTTC. Its translation: CASSWGVQETQYF.